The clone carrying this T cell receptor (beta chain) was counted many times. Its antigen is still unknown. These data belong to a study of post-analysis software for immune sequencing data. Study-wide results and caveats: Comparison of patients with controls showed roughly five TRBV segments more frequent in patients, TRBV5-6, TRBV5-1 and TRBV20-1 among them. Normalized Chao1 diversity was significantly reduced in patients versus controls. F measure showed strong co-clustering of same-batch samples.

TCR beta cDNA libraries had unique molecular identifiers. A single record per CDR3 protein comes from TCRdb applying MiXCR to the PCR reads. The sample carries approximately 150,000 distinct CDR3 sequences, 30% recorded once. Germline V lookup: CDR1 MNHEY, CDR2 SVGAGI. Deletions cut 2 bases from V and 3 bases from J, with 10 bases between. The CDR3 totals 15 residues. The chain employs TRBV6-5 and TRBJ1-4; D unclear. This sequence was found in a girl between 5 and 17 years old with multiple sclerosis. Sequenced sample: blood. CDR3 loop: CASSYDPTANEKLFF. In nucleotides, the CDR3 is TGTGCCAGCAGTTACGATCCTACAGCTAATGAAAAACTGTTTTTT.